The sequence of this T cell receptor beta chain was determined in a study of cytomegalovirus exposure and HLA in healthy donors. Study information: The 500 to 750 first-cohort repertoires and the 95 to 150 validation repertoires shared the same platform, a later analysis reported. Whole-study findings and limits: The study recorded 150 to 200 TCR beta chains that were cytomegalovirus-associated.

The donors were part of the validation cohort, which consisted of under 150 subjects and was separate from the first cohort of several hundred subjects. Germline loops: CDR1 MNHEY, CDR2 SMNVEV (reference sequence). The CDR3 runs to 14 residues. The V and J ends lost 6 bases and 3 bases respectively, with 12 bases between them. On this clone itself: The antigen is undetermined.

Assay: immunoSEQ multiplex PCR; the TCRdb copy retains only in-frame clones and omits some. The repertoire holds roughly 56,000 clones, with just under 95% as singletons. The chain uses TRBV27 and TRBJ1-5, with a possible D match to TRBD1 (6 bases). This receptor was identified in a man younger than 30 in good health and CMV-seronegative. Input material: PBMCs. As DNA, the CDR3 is TGTGCCAGCAGACTGAACAGGGACAATCAGCCCCAGCATTTT. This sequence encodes CASRLNRDNQPQHF.